Each of the 8 T cell receptor beta chains below was sequenced from the same sample in a study of blood T cell repertoires in COVID-19. Profiled with immunoSEQ multiplex PCR; TCRdb holds only in-frame clones, not every one. The sample holds 310,000 or so clones, 87% seen once. The sequencing input was PBMCs or T cells enriched from blood (not recorded which). The receptors come from a woman between 35 and 50 years old who had recovered from COVID-19.

V is TRBV7-9 and J is TRBJ2-5; TRBD1 is a possible D gene (6 bases). Germline V gene lookup returns CDR1 SEHNR and CDR2 FQNEAQ (reference sequence). This CDR3 is built from 15 residues. The V end was cut by 4 bases, the J end by 1 base, with 13 bases between. The CDR3 protein is CASSSQNRVQETQYF. CDR3 DNA: TGTGCCAGCAGCTCACAAAACAGGGTCCAAGAGACCCAGTACTTC.

V usage is TRBV19 and J usage is TRBJ2-7, with 7 bases lining up with TRBD1. Germline CDR1 and CDR2: LNHDA and SQIVND (reference sequence). J was trimmed by 9 bases and V by 3 bases; bases with no gene match: 8. The CDR3 extends over 13 amino acids. Here the CDR3 DNA reads TGTGCCAGTAGTATGGCTAAGGGGGCTGGGCAGTACTTC. Its protein product is CASSMAKGAGQYF.

This rearrangement joins TRBV25-1 to TRBJ2-1; D not resolved. Looked up from germline, CDR1 is MGHDK and CDR2 is SYGVNS. Trimming pared 3 bases from V and 8 bases from J, leaving 5 bases between. The CDR3 is made up of 11 amino acids. The CDR3 nucleotides are TGTGCCAGCAGTGAGTTCGATGAGCAGTTCTTC. Protein: CASSEFDEQFF. The full variable domain, completed using reference TRBV25-1 and TRBJ2-1, is EADIYQTPRYLVIGTGKKITLECSQTMGHDKMYWYQQDPGMELHLIHYSYGVNSTEKGDLSSESTVSRIRTEHFPLTLESARPSHTSQYLCASSEFDEQFFGPGTRLTVL.

This sequence joins TRBV19 and TRBJ2-1, with TRBD1 as a possible D gene (5 bases). Germline lookup yields CDR1 LNHDA and CDR2 SQIVND (reference sequence). The V and J ends lost 3 bases and 6 bases respectively, with 12 bases between them. This CDR3 region has 14 residues. The CDR3 loop is CASSIGHGINEQFF. Written as DNA, the CDR3 is TGTGCCAGTAGTATTGGACACGGAATCAATGAGCAGTTCTTC.

The chain couples TRBV18 to TRBJ2-1; 8 positions agree with TRBD1. CDR3 length: 16 residues. V dropped 3 bases and J dropped 7; count of bases not matched to a gene: 11. The germline V gene has CDR1 KGHSH and CDR2 LQKENI. The CDR3 region is CASSPLTGAVLNEQFF. The CDR3 nucleotides are TGTGCCAGCTCACCGCTGACAGGGGCAGTACTAAATGAGCAGTTCTTC.

V gene TRBV7-8 combines with J gene TRBJ2-7, with 9 bases fitting TRBD2. The CDR3 length is 16 residues. CDR1 and CDR2 (germline): SGHVS, FQNEAQ. The J segment lost 0 bases and the V segment lost 2 bases, leaving 5 bases of the junction unmatched. The CDR3 nucleotides are TGTGCCAGCAGCTTATACAGGACTAGCGCCTCCTACGAGCAGTACTTC. The encoded protein is CASSLYRTSASYEQYF.

The CDR3 DNA reads as TGCAGTGCTAGTCCTGGGCAGGGCCAAGAGACCCAGTACTTC. It translates to CSASPGQGQETQYF. The V gene is TRBV20-1, the J gene TRBJ2-5; possible D gene TRBD1, 5 bases. The V gene's germline CDR1 is DFQATT and CDR2 SNEGSKA (reference sequence). With 3 bases removed from V and 1 base from J, the gap between germline ends came to 12 bases. The CDR3 is 14 residues long.

The CDR3 spells CASSRLGREGPQTQYF. In nucleotides, the CDR3 is TGTGCCAGCAGCCGCCTCGGGCGGGAGGGCCCTCAGACCCAGTACTTC. The chain carries TRBV28 and TRBJ2-5; 9 nucleotides match TRBD2. V shed 6 bases, J shed 6 bases, and the junction held 14 bases outside the gene matches. Germline CDR1 MDHEN, CDR2 SYDVKM. The CDR3 is 16 residues long. Using reference TRBV28 and TRBJ2-5 for the parts outside the CDR3, the full variable domain is DVKVTQSSRYLVKRTGEKVFLECVQDMDHENMFWYRQDPGLGLRLIYFSYDVKMKEKGDIPEGYSVSREKKERFSLILESASTNQTSMYLCASSRLGREGPQTQYFGPGTRLLVL.